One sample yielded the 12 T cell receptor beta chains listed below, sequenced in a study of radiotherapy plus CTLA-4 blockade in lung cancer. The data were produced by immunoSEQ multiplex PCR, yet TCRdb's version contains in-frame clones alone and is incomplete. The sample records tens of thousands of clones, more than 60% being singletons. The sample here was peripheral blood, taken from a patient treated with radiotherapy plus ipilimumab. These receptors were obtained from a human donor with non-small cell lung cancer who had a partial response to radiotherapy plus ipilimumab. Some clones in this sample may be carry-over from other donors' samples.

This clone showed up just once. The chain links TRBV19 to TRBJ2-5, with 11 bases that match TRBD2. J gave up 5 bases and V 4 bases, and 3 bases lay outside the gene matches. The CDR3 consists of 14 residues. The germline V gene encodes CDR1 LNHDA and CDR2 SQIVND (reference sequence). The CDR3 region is CASSTRLAGETQYF. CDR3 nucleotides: TGTGCCAGTAGTACCCGACTAGCGGGGGAGACCCAGTACTTC.

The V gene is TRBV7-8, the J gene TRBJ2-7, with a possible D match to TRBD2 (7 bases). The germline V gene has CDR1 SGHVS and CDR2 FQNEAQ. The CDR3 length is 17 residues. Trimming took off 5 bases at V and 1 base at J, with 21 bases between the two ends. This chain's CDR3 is CASSLNTGGYKSYEQYF. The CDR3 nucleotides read TGTGCCAGCAGCCTAAACACGGGGGGCTATAAATCCTACGAGCAGTACTTC.

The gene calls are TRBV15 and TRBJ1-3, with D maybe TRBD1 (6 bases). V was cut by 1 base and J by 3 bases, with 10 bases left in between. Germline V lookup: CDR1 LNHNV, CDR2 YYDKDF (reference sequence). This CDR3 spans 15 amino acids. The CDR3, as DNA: TGTGCCACCAGCAGAGGACAGGTCGATGGAAACACCATATATTTT. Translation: CATSRGQVDGNTIYF.

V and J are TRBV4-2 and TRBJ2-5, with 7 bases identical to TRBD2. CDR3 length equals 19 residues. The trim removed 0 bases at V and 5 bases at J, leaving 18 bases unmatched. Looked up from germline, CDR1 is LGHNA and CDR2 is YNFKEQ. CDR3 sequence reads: CASSQDFVMSAGRGETQYF. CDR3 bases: TGTGCCAGCAGCCAAGATTTCGTAATGTCGGCGGGGCGGGGGGAGACCCAGTACTTC.

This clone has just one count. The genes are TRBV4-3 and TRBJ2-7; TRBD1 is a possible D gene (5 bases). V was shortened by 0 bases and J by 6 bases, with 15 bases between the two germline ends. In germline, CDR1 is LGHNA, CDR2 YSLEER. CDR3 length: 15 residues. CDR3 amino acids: CASSQEGGASREQYF. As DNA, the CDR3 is TGCGCCAGCAGCCAAGAGGGTGGGGCCTCTCGCGAGCAGTACTTC.

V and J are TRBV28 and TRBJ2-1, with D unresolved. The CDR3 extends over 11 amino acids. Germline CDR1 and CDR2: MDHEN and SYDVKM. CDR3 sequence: CAASVLDEQFF. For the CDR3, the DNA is TGTGCTGCATCCGTTTTAGATGAGCAGTTCTTC.

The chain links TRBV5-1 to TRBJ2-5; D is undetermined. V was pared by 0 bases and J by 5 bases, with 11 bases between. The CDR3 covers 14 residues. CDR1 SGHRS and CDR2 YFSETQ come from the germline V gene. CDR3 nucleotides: TGCGCCAGCAGCTTGGCCCAAGAGTGGGAGACCCAGTACTTC. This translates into CASSLAQEWETQYF.

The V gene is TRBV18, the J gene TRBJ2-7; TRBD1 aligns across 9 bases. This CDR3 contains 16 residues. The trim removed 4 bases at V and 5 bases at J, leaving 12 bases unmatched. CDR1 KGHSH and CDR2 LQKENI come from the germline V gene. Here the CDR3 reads CASSQGTGRFLHEQYF. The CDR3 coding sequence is TGTGCCAGCTCACAGGGGACAGGGAGATTCTTACACGAGCAGTACTTC.

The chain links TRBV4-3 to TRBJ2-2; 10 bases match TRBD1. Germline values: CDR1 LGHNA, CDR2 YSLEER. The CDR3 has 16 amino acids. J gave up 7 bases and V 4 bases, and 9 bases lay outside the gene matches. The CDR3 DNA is TGCGCCAGCAGCCTTGAGACAGGGGGCCTCAGCGGGGAGCTGTTTTTT. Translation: CASSLETGGLSGELFF.

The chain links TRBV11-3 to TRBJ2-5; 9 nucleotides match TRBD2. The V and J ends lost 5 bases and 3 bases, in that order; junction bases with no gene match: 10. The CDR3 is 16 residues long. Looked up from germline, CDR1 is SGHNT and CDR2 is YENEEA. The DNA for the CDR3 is TGTGCCAGCAGCGAGGGACTAGCAGTCGCGGAAGAGACCCAGTACTTC. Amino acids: CASSEGLAVAEETQYF.

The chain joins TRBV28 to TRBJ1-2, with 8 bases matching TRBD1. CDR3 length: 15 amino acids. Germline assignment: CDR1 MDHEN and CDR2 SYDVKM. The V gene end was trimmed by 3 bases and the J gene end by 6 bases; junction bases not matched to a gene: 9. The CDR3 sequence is CASSFRRQGADGYTF. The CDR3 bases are TGTGCCAGCAGTTTTCGGCGGCAGGGGGCTGATGGCTACACCTTC.

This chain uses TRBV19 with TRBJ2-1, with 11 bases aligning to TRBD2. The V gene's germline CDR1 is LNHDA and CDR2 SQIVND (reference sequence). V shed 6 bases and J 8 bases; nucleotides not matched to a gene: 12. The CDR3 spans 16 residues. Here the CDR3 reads CASSPFSGRAGDEQFF. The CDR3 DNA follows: TGTGCCAGTAGCCCCTTTAGCGGGAGGGCCGGCGATGAGCAGTTCTTC. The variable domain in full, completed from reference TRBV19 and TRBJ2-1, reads DGGITQSPKYLFRKEGQNVTLSCEQNLNHDAMYWYRQDPGQGLRLIYYSQIVNDFQKGDIAEGYSVSREKKESFPLTVTSAQKNPTAFYLCASSPFSGRAGDEQFFGPGTRLTVL.